This passage covers 31 T cell receptor beta chains from one sample sequenced in a study of breast tumors, draining lymph nodes, adjacent tissues. TCRdb re-called the multiplex PCR reads with MiXCR, one entry per CDR3 protein. The repertoire holds some 130,000 distinct CDR3 sequences, with roughly 21% as singletons. Axillary draining lymph nodes of breast cancer patients supplied the node samples. The sample was axillary lymph node tissue. These TCRs come from a female donor with breast cancer. Some clones in this sample may be carry-over from other donors' samples.

This clonotype was counted at least ten times. The chain combines TRBV5-1 with TRBJ2-5; D perhaps matches TRBD2 (6 bases). Per the germline V gene, CDR1 is SGHRS and CDR2 is YFSETQ. The CDR3 length is 17 residues. The V end was cut by 5 bases, the J end by 5 bases, with 25 bases between. Written as DNA, the CDR3 is TGCGCCAGCAGTCTGGAACCAGGAGGGAGTGGGTTGGAGACCCAGTACTTC. Amino acids: CASSLEPGGSGLETQYF.

As to this clonotype: Since no conserved phenylalanine or tryptophan closes the CDR3, a read error is the likely cause. It is unclear where the CDR3 begins or ends on the DNA, so no DNA is shown, and the CDR3 is as TCRdb lists it. The chain uses TRBV7-7 and TRBJ2-3; no DNA check was done on the table's D call, TRBD1. The CDR3 length is 15 residues, termini included. Germline assignment: CDR1 SSHAT and CDR2 FNYEAQ (reference sequence). CDR3 region: CASSLDREGSDTQYS.

At least ten counts were recorded for this clonotype. J is TRBJ2-2 and V is TRBV7-2; no firm D call. From germline, CDR1 is SGHTA and CDR2 FQGNSA. CDR3 size: 13 residues. Trimming pared 1 base from V and 7 bases from J, leaving 7 bases between. The CDR3 reads CASSLVRNGELFF. As DNA, the CDR3 is TGTGCCAGCAGCTTAGTCCGTAACGGGGAGCTGTTTTTT. Looking up the rest from reference TRBV7-2 and TRBJ2-2 gives the full variable domain: GAGVSQSPSNKVTEKGKDVELRCDPISGHTALYWYRQSLGQGLEFLIYFQGNSAPDKSGLPSDRFSAERTGGSVSTLTIQRTQQEDSAVYLCASSLVRNGELFFGEGSRLTVL.

In its sample, this clonotype was seen a few times. The rearrangement uses TRBV28 and TRBJ1-4, with D perhaps matching TRBD1 (6 bases). The CDR3 totals 19 residues. In germline, CDR1 is MDHEN, CDR2 SYDVKM. Trimming removed 4 bases at V and 7 bases at J, with 28 bases between. The CDR3 spells CASSSPAGQSIAGGEKLFF. The CDR3 DNA sequence: TGTGCCAGCAGTTCCCCAGCCGGACAGTCAATTGCGGGTGGTGAAAAACTGTTTTTT.

V and J are TRBV7-3 and TRBJ2-3; D is possibly TRBD1 (6 bases). Per the germline V gene, CDR1 is SGHTA and CDR2 is FQGTGA. This CDR3 comprises 15 residues. The V gene lost 5 bases and the J gene lost 1 base, with 13 bases spanning the gap. The CDR3 sequence is CASSPGHRGTDTQYF. The DNA of the CDR3 is TGTGCCAGCAGCCCCGGACACAGGGGCACAGATACGCAGTATTTT.

This clonotype has a count of ten or more. V usage is TRBV19 and J usage is TRBJ1-2; the match to TRBD1 covers 7 bases. Germline assignment: CDR1 LNHDA and CDR2 SQIVND (reference sequence). The CDR3 covers 15 residues. V gave up 6 bases and J gave up 8 bases; unmatched junction bases: 15. The CDR3 bases are TGTGCCAGTAGGTGGGGGGACAGCTCCGCCGGGGGCTACACCTTC. Translated, it gives CASRWGDSSAGGYTF.

V is TRBV6-5 and J is TRBJ1-1, with D tentatively TRBD1 (5 bases). Trimming removed 5 bases from V and 2 bases from J, with 9 bases in between. CDR3 length: 13 amino acids. Germline V gives CDR1 MNHEY, CDR2 SVGAGI. For the CDR3, the DNA is TGTGCCAGCAGTACGGACATTAACACTGAAGCTTTCTTT. This sequence encodes CASSTDINTEAFF.

CDR3 sequence (DNA): TGTGCCAGCTCACCACGGGACCACAATCAGCCCCAGCATTTT. Translated, it gives CASSPRDHNQPQHF. J is TRBJ1-5 and V is TRBV18; the D gene is possibly TRBD1 (5 bases). Trimming cost V 1 base and J 3 bases, with 7 bases left between them. CDR1 is KGHSH and CDR2 is LQKENI in the germline V gene. CDR3 length: 14 residues.

In this sample, this clonotype turned up many times. The gene calls are TRBV29-1 and TRBJ2-2; 7 nucleotides line up with TRBD2. The CDR3 is 13 amino acids. Germline V gives CDR1 SQVTM, CDR2 ANQGSEA. V was pared by 5 bases and J by 5 bases, with 5 bases of the junction left unmatched. The CDR3 sequence is CSVPGTKTGELFF. The CDR3 nucleotides are TGCAGCGTTCCAGGGACTAAGACCGGGGAGCTGTTTTTT.

The sample holds many counts of this clonotype. CDR3 DNA: TGTGCCAGCAAGGTAGAAGGACATACTAAGCAGTTCTTC. Residues: CASKVEGHTKQFF. The gene calls are TRBV2 and TRBJ2-1, with a possible D match to TRBD1 (5 bases). This CDR3 has 13 residues. Germline CDR1 and CDR2: SNHLY and FYNNEI. Trimming cost V 7 bases and J 11 bases, with 18 bases left between them.

This clonotype has a count of ten or more. The chain recombines TRBV5-1 with TRBJ2-7; 13 positions match TRBD2. CDR1 SGHRS and CDR2 YFSETQ come from the germline V gene. With V trimmed by 2 bases and J by 6 bases, 8 bases remained unmatched. The CDR3 runs 16 residues. CDR3 region: CASSFARTSGGGEQYF. The CDR3 DNA sequence: TGCGCCAGCAGCTTTGCGAGGACTAGCGGGGGCGGCGAGCAGTACTTC.

There are many counts of this clonotype. The CDR3 bases are TGCGCCAGCAGCCCATCGACAGCTCAAGAGACCCAGTACTTC. As protein: CASSPSTAQETQYF. This chain uses TRBV4-1 with TRBJ2-5; the D gene is possibly TRBD1 (5 bases). Germline loops: CDR1 MGHRA, CDR2 YSYEKL. V was cut by 4 bases and J by 2 bases, with 11 bases left in between. This CDR3 region has 14 residues.

The sample holds many counts of this clonotype. The V call is TRBV12-3 or TRBV12-4, the J call TRBJ2-5; a weak D match, TRBD2 (5 bases). The germline V and J ends were trimmed by 5 bases and 4 bases, with 14 bases remaining between them. The CDR3 spans 14 residues. CDR3: CASSRVGNGETQYF. In nucleotides, the CDR3 is TGTGCCAGCAGTAGGGTCGGGAACGGAGAGACCCAGTACTTC.

This clonotype was picked up many times. The gene calls are TRBV5-1 and TRBJ2-1, with D unclear. The V gene's germline CDR1 is SGHRS and CDR2 YFSETQ. V lost 4 bases, J lost 4 bases, and 12 bases lay in between. The CDR3 runs to 14 residues. The CDR3: CASSQNHIYNEQFF. As DNA, the CDR3 is TGCGCCAGCAGCCAGAACCACATTTACAATGAGCAGTTCTTC.

There are many counts of this clonotype. The chain recombines TRBV20-1 with TRBJ1-6, with D tentatively TRBD1 (5 bases). CDR3 length: 13 residues. The germline V gene encodes CDR1 DFQATT and CDR2 SNEGSKA (reference sequence). CDR3 nucleotides: TGCAGCCCGAGGACACCCCATAATTCACCCCTCCACTTT. Translating it yields CSPRTPHNSPLHF.

This clonotype has a count of ten or more. The V and J genes are TRBV11-2 and TRBJ1-2, with 8 bases that match TRBD1. The ends lost 5 bases at V and 6 bases at J; junction bases unmatched: 11. The CDR3 consists of 15 residues. From germline, CDR1 is SGHAT and CDR2 FQNNGV. The CDR3: CASSPIGRGHNGYTF. The CDR3 DNA reads TGTGCCAGCAGCCCCATTGGCAGGGGGCATAATGGCTACACCTTC.

This clonotype was counted at least ten times. The V and J genes are TRBV20-1 and TRBJ1-6; D ambiguous. Germline CDR1 is DFQATT and CDR2 is SNEGSKA (reference sequence). The CDR3 length is 15 residues. Between the trimmed V and J ends, which lost 0 bases and 6 bases, there was a span of 12 bases. The CDR3: CSARDRAQLNSPLHF. The CDR3 DNA reads as TGCAGTGCTAGAGATCGGGCGCAGCTTAATTCACCCCTCCACTTT.

This clonotype was counted between two and nine times. This rearrangement joins TRBV28 to TRBJ2-7; either TRBD1 or TRBD2 may fit D (6 bases each). The V gene's germline CDR1 is MDHEN and CDR2 SYDVKM. Trimming left V 5 bases short and J 3 bases short, with 29 bases between. The CDR3 is 19 residues long. The CDR3 bases are TGTGCCAGCAGTCTAGGGGGGAGACAGGCCCCTTCCCTTTTCTACGAGCAGTACTTC. Amino acid sequence: CASSLGGRQAPSLFYEQYF.

This clonotype appeared many times. V is TRBV5-1 and J is TRBJ1-6; D unclear. CDR1 is SGHRS, CDR2 YFSETQ, per germline. This CDR3 has 21 amino acids. Trimming pared 3 bases from V and 0 bases from J, leaving 25 bases between. The CDR3 DNA is TGCGCCAGCAGCTGGGGTCAAGGTGAAAGGGAAAGTCGCTCCTATAATTCACCCCTCCACTTT. It translates to CASSWGQGERESRSYNSPLHF.

This clonotype was found many times. The rearrangement links TRBV20-1 to TRBJ1-3; tentative D call: TRBD1 (5 bases). Trimming shortened V by 3 bases and J by 0 bases, and 12 bases separated the two germline ends. The CDR3 is made up of 15 amino acids. The V gene's germline CDR1 is DFQATT and CDR2 SNEGSKA (reference sequence). CDR3 bases: TGCAGTGCTAGGGACGGGGGATACTCTGGAAACACCATATATTTT. It is translated as CSARDGGYSGNTIYF.

This clonotype showed up many times. The chain uses TRBV11-2 and TRBJ1-4; no firm D call. This CDR3 contains 14 residues. CDR1 is SGHAT and CDR2 is FQNNGV in the germline V gene. Between the trimmed V and J ends, which lost 1 base and 5 bases, there was a span of 8 bases. CDR3 residues: CASSLGGINEKLFF. As DNA, the CDR3 is TGTGCCAGCAGCTTAGGGGGTATAAATGAAAAACTGTTTTTT.

Ten or more counts support this clonotype. The chain joins TRBV2 to TRBJ2-5, with D perhaps TRBD1 (6 bases). Germline CDR1 and CDR2: SNHLY and FYNNEI. The V end lost 6 bases, the J end lost 5 bases, and 25 bases lay between the germline ends. This CDR3 is 17 amino acids long. In DNA form, the CDR3 reads TGTGCCAGCAGCCCATACCTTACAGGGTCGCGGGTCGAGACCCAGTACTTC. It specifies CASSPYLTGSRVETQYF.

This clonotype was counted at least ten times. The V gene is TRBV11-2, the J gene TRBJ2-5; unclear D gene. CDR1 and CDR2 (germline): SGHAT, FQNNGV. The CDR3 totals 14 residues. Trimming shortened V by 1 base and J by 4 bases, and 10 bases separated the two germline ends. The CDR3 reads CASSLGASRETQYF. As DNA, the CDR3 is TGTGCCAGCAGCTTAGGGGCTTCAAGAGAGACCCAGTACTTC.

Ten or more counts support this clonotype. The chain uses TRBV7-9 and TRBJ2-5, with D perhaps TRBD2 (5 bases). Trimming shortened V by 4 bases and J by 5 bases, and 20 bases separated the two germline ends. The V gene's germline CDR1 is SEHNR and CDR2 FQNEAQ (reference sequence). The CDR3 spans 16 residues. CDR3 region: CASSWDWAEERETQYF. CDR3 bases: TGTGCCAGCAGCTGGGATTGGGCGGAGGAACGGGAGACCCAGTACTTC.

This clonotype was recorded many times. The chain uses TRBV27 and TRBJ2-7; D is ambiguous. Trimming left V 0 bases short and J 3 bases short, with 9 bases between. CDR1 and CDR2 from the germline V gene are MNHEY and SMNVEV (reference sequence). The CDR3 runs to 14 residues. CDR3 sequence reads: CASSLSERRYEQYF. In DNA, the CDR3 is TGTGCCAGCAGTTTATCGGAGAGACGCTACGAGCAGTACTTC.

Note on this clonotype: Being one base from a much bigger clone, this may be a read error. Since the CDR3 does not end with the conserved phenylalanine or tryptophan, this likely comes from a read error. The V gene is TRBV6-5, the J gene TRBJ1-2; the D gene is possibly TRBD1 (6 bases). V was shortened by 0 bases and J by 8 bases, with 16 bases between the two germline ends. The CDR3 runs 15 residues. Germline CDR1 MNHEY, CDR2 SVGAGI. The CDR3 coding sequence is TGTGCCAGCAGTTACTCTTCATTCAGGGGTGGCGGCTACACCCTC. This encodes CASSYSSFRGGGYTL.

In regard to this clonotype: This may stem from a read error, because a much larger clone lies one nucleotide away. The rearrangement links TRBV25-1 to TRBJ2-1, with TRBD1 matching over 9 bases. This CDR3 is 12 amino acids long. Germline V CDR1 and CDR2: MGHDK, SYGVNS. The CDR3 coding sequence is TGTGCCAGTAAGGGACAGGGCAATGTGCAGTTCTTC. This gives the protein CASKGQGNVQFF.

This clonotype was observed at least ten times. This rearrangement joins TRBV28 to TRBJ2-2; D not certain. The V gene's germline CDR1 is MDHEN and CDR2 SYDVKM. The length of the CDR3 is 14 residues. V lost 2 bases, J lost 2 bases, and 6 bases lay in between. In DNA form, the CDR3 reads TGTGCCAGCAGTTTAGTCCAAAACACCGGGGAGCTGTTTTTT. It yields the protein CASSLVQNTGELFF.

In this sample, this clonotype turned up a few times. The CDR3 sequence: CASSSTGEGAQDTQYF. CDR3 DNA sequence: TGTGCCAGCAGCTCCACAGGGGAGGGGGCACAGGATACGCAGTATTTT. This chain links TRBV7-3 with TRBJ2-3, with D perhaps matching TRBD1 or TRBD2 (7 bases each). Germline lookup yields CDR1 SGHTA and CDR2 FQGTGA. The CDR3 runs 16 residues. V was shortened by 4 bases and J by 6 bases, with 20 bases between the two germline ends.

This clonotype was detected ten times or more. The chain has TRBV15 and TRBJ1-3; D is uncertain. Trimming shortened V by 0 bases and J by 7 bases, and 4 bases separated the two germline ends. Germline V CDR1 and CDR2: LNHNV, YYDKDF (reference sequence). The CDR3 is 12 amino acids. CDR3 coding DNA: TGTGCCACCAGCAGAGATTTGAACACCATATATTTT. It specifies CATSRDLNTIYF. The full variable domain, with the rest looked up from reference TRBV15 and TRBJ1-3, is DAMVIQNPRYQVTQFGKPVTLSCSQTLNHNVMYWYQQKSSQAPKLLFHYYDKDFNNEADTPDNFQSRRPNTSFCFLDIRSPGLGDTAMYLCATSRDLNTIYFGEGSWLTVV.

This clonotype was found many times. The gene calls are TRBV19 and TRBJ1-2; a possible D gene is TRBD1 (5 bases). CDR3 length: 15 residues. Germline CDR1 and CDR2: LNHDA and SQIVND (reference sequence). Trimming removed 5 bases from V and 5 bases from J, with 18 bases in between. CDR3 amino acids: CASSSFQGGSYGYTF. The CDR3, as DNA: TGTGCCAGTAGTTCGTTCCAGGGTGGAAGTTATGGCTACACCTTC.